Following are 24 T cell receptor beta chains from one sample sequenced in a study of blood T cell repertoires in COVID-19. Method: immunoSEQ multiplex PCR; TCRdb's copy keeps in-frame clones and lacks some. The profile shows tens of thousands of clones, roughly 87% of them singletons. The specimen sequenced was peripheral blood. The receptors were gathered from a man older than 75 in a cohort sampled during active COVID-19.

V gene TRBV10-1 combines with J gene TRBJ2-1; TRBD2 is a possible D gene (6 bases). This CDR3 region has 16 residues. CDR1 is WNHNN and CDR2 is SYGVQD in the germline V gene (reference sequence). Trimming removed 0 bases from V and 3 bases from J, with 12 bases in between. CDR3 sequence reads: CASSESMAGFYNEQFF. CDR3 in DNA: TGCGCCAGCAGTGAGTCGATGGCGGGATTCTACAATGAGCAGTTCTTC.

This rearrangement joins TRBV5-1 to TRBJ2-1, with 7 positions matching TRBD1. This CDR3 spans 15 amino acids. Germline V gene lookup returns CDR1 SGHRS and CDR2 YFSETQ. Trimming removed 6 bases from V and 3 bases from J; junction bases left unmatched: 9. As DNA, the CDR3 is TGCGCCAGCATCCCGGACAGGAAAGACTACAATGAGCAGTTCTTC. The encoded protein is CASIPDRKDYNEQFF. Combining the CDR3 with reference TRBV5-1 and TRBJ2-1 gives the whole variable domain KAGVTQTPRYLIKTRGQQVTLSCSPISGHRSVSWYQQTPGQGLQFLFEYFSETQRNKGNFPGRFSGRQFSNSRSEMNVSTLELGDSALYLCASIPDRKDYNEQFFGPGTRLTVL.

The V and J genes are TRBV12-3 or TRBV12-4 and TRBJ2-5, with D hard to call. The CDR3 loop spans 11 amino acids. V lost 4 bases and J lost 2, with 2 bases in between. The CDR3 DNA is TGTGCCAGCAGTTCTCAAGAGACCCAGTACTTC. Protein sequence: CASSSQETQYF.

This chain uses TRBV6-6 with TRBJ2-7, with 7 bases identical to TRBD1. This CDR3 comprises 13 residues. The germline gives CDR1 MNHNY, CDR2 SVGAGI (reference sequence). J gave up 5 bases and V 5 bases, and 6 bases lay outside the gene matches. CDR3 region: CASSHRGIDEQYF. CDR3 DNA: TGTGCCAGCAGTCACAGGGGCATCGACGAGCAGTACTTC.

The CDR3 here is CASSPGTSGYNEQFF. DNA for the CDR3: TGTGCCAGCAGCCCCGGGACTAGCGGTTACAATGAGCAGTTCTTC. The chain recombines TRBV3-1 (or the pseudogene TRBV3-2) with TRBJ2-1; 11 bases map to TRBD2. Germline CDR1 LGHDT, CDR2 YNNKEL (reference sequence). The CDR3 covers 15 residues. The V segment lost 4 bases and the J segment 4 bases; nucleotides outside the gene matches: 3.

V and J are TRBV3-1 (or the pseudogene TRBV3-2) and TRBJ1-1, with D possibly TRBD1 on 5 matching bases. CDR3 length: 12 residues. From germline, CDR1 is LGHDT and CDR2 YNNKEL (reference sequence). Trimming left V 0 bases short and J 10 bases short, with 9 bases between. CDR3 loop: CASSQDGGGAFF. CDR3 DNA: TGTGCCAGCAGCCAAGATGGGGGGGGAGCTTTCTTT.

The genes are TRBV18 and TRBJ2-3; maybe TRBD2 (5 bases). From germline, CDR1 is KGHSH and CDR2 LQKENI. V was shortened by 1 base and J by 4 bases, with 9 bases between the two germline ends. The length of the CDR3 is 14 residues. The CDR3 protein is CASSPQLDADTQYF. For the CDR3, the DNA is TGTGCCAGCTCACCACAACTAGACGCAGATACGCAGTATTTT.

The chain employs TRBV15 and TRBJ2-3; possibly TRBD1 for D (6 bases). The germline V and J ends were trimmed by 4 bases and 4 bases, with 9 bases remaining between them. Germline CDR1 LNHNV, CDR2 YYDKDF (reference sequence). This CDR3 spans 13 amino acids. Here the CDR3 DNA reads TGTGCCACCAGCACCCGGACAGCAGATACGCAGTATTTT. As protein: CATSTRTADTQYF.

The chain joins TRBV7-2 to TRBJ1-1; D remains unclear. The V end was cut by 2 bases, the J end by 1 base, with 5 bases between. Germline V gene sequence: CDR1 SGHTA, CDR2 FQGNSA. The CDR3 sequence is 13 residues long. CDR3 in amino acids: CASSLSGNTEAFF. As DNA, the CDR3 is TGTGCCAGCAGCTTATCCGGGAACACTGAAGCTTTCTTT.

The gene calls are TRBV19 and TRBJ1-5; 8 bases fit TRBD1. The germline CDR1 and CDR2 sequences are LNHDA and SQIVND (reference sequence). The CDR3 is made up of 19 amino acids. With 7 bases clipped from V and 0 bases from J, the junction kept 17 bases outside the gene matches. The CDR3 DNA reads as TGTGCCAGTACCGGAACGACAGGGGTTAGTGGAATTAGCAATCAGCCCCAGCATTTT. Translated: CASTGTTGVSGISNQPQHF.

Only a few counts were recorded for this clone. The DNA for the CDR3 is TGTGCCAGCAGCTTGACAGGGAATGAGGATGGCTACACCTTC. This encodes CASSLTGNEDGYTF. V is TRBV7-3 and J is TRBJ1-2; 7 bases are shared with TRBD1. The CDR3 has 14 residues. The germline V gene has CDR1 SGHTA and CDR2 FQGTGA. V was pared by 3 bases and J by 6 bases, with 7 bases of the junction left unmatched.

The chain uses TRBV6-1 and TRBJ1-1; possible D gene TRBD1, 5 bases. The CDR3 is made up of 16 amino acids. CDR1 MNHNS and CDR2 SASEGT come from the germline V gene. The V gene lost 2 bases and the J gene lost 0 bases, with 13 bases spanning the gap. Here the CDR3 reads CASSERVTDMNTEAFF. CDR3 nucleotide sequence: TGTGCCAGCAGTGAACGGGTGACGGACATGAACACTGAAGCTTTCTTT.

The V gene is TRBV18, the J gene TRBJ1-1; 8 bases are shared with TRBD1. CDR1 is KGHSH and CDR2 is LQKENI in the germline V gene. The CDR3 is made up of 16 amino acids. Germline trimming cut 3 bases from V and 2 bases from J; bases unmatched to any gene: 8. CDR3: CASSPSQGAGNTEAFF. CDR3 bases: TGTGCCAGCTCACCCTCCCAGGGGGCCGGTAACACTGAAGCTTTCTTT. The full variable domain, with the rest looked up from reference TRBV18 and TRBJ1-1, is NAGVMQNPRHLVRRRGQEARLRCSPMKGHSHVYWYRQLPEEGLKFMVYLQKENIIDESGMPKERFSAEFPKEGPSILRIQQVVRGDSAAYFCASSPSQGAGNTEAFFGQGTRLTVV.

The chain uses TRBV7-9 and TRBJ1-1, with a weak D call TRBD1 (5 bases). Trimming took off 5 bases at V and 3 bases at J, with 10 bases between the two ends. Germline values: CDR1 SEHNR, CDR2 FQNEAQ (reference sequence). The CDR3 has 13 amino acids. The CDR3 DNA reads TGTGCCAGCAGCCAGGGACTGTACACTGAAGCTTTCTTT. This translates into CASSQGLYTEAFF.

This clone was seen only once. V is TRBV5-5 and J is TRBJ1-6, with 7 bases that match TRBD1. V shed 1 base, J shed 7 bases, and the junction held 8 bases outside the gene matches. This CDR3 has 16 residues. Germline V gene data show CDR1 as SGHKS and CDR2 as YYEKEE (reference sequence). CDR3: CASSLTPTGANSPLHF. In nucleotides, the CDR3 is TGTGCCAGCAGCTTGACGCCCACAGGGGCGAATTCACCCCTCCACTTT.

This chain links TRBV5-6 with TRBJ2-1; TRBD1 matches 8 bases. The germline CDR1 and CDR2 sequences are SGHDT and YYEEEE. The V gene end was trimmed by 6 bases and the J gene end by 5 bases; junction bases not matched to a gene: 10. The CDR3 loop spans 15 amino acids. DNA for the CDR3: TGTGCCAGCAAGAGCGGACAGGGATGGAACAATGAGCAGTTCTTC. This encodes CASKSGQGWNNEQFF.

This chain joins TRBV5-4 and TRBJ2-7; TRBD1 is a possible D gene (6 bases). The CDR3 contains 14 residues. The germline V gene has CDR1 SGHNT and CDR2 YYREEE (reference sequence). Trimming left V 4 bases short and J 0 bases short, with 11 bases between. CDR3 DNA: TGTGCCAGCAGCCCGGACAGTTTCTCCTACGAGCAGTACTTC. It codes for CASSPDSFSYEQYF.

This clone has a single count. V gene TRBV3-1 (or the pseudogene TRBV3-2) combines with J gene TRBJ2-7, with D tentatively TRBD2 (6 bases). The CDR3 is 12 amino acids. V shed 3 bases and J shed 8 bases, with 11 bases lying between them. The V gene's germline CDR1 is LGHDT and CDR2 YNNKEL (reference sequence). CDR3 sequence (DNA): TGTGCCAGCAGCCAGCGGGATCATCAGCAGTACTTC. It translates to CASSQRDHQQYF.

The chain has TRBV21-1 and TRBJ2-7; the table's D call of TRBD1 was not tested on the DNA. TRBV21-1 is a pseudogene segment. CDR3 length: 15 amino acids. Written as DNA, the CDR3 is TGTGCCAGCAGCCCCCACGGGACACCCTCCTACGAGCAGTACTTC. It yields the protein CASSPHGTPSYEQYF.

This sequence joins TRBV27 and TRBJ2-7; D unresolved. The CDR3 consists of 14 residues. Germline V lookup: CDR1 MNHEY, CDR2 SMNVEV (reference sequence). Trimming removed 5 bases from V and 0 bases from J, with 11 bases in between. The CDR3 DNA reads TGTGCCAGCAGTCCCCAAAGGAGCTCCTACGAGCAGTACTTC. Translation gives CASSPQRSSYEQYF.

The chain employs TRBV9 and TRBJ1-3, with D unclear. Trimming cost V 0 bases and J 5 bases, with 9 bases left between them. Germline values: CDR1 SGDLS, CDR2 YYNGEE. There are 14 residues in the CDR3. The DNA of the CDR3 is TGTGCCAGCAGCGTAGCGGGAATGAGAAACACCATATATTTT. It yields the protein CASSVAGMRNTIYF. Based on the CDR3 plus reference TRBV9 and TRBJ1-3, the full variable domain is DSGVTQTPKHLITATGQRVTLRCSPRSGDLSVYWYQQSLDQGLQFLIQYYNGEERAKGNILERFSAQQFPDLHSELNLSSLELGDSALYFCASSVAGMRNTIYFGEGSWLTVV.

This chain connects TRBV7-2 to TRBJ2-7; 7 bases line up with TRBD2. This CDR3 has 15 amino acids. The germline CDR1 and CDR2 sequences are SGHTA and FQGNSA. The V gene end was trimmed by 5 bases and the J gene end by 4 bases; junction bases not matched to a gene: 11. CDR3 loop: CASSPGGGLGYEQYF. The CDR3 bases are TGTGCCAGCAGCCCTGGGGGAGGGTTGGGGTACGAGCAGTACTTC.

The chain joins TRBV18 to TRBJ2-3; 9 nucleotides agree with TRBD2. This CDR3 contains 16 residues. The junction had 2 bases not matched to a gene; V was cut back by 1 base and J by 0 bases. The V gene's germline CDR1 is KGHSH and CDR2 LQKENI. The CDR3 nucleotides read TGTGCCAGCTCACCACAGCGGGGGGTTAGCACAGATACGCAGTATTTT. Protein: CASSPQRGVSTDTQYF.

The CDR3 protein is CASSFEGETEAFF. In DNA form, the CDR3 reads TGCGCCAGCAGCTTCGAAGGGGAAACTGAAGCTTTCTTT. The rearrangement uses TRBV5-1 and TRBJ1-1, with a weak D call TRBD1 (5 bases). Trimming removed 2 bases from V and 5 bases from J, with 10 bases in between. The CDR3 length is 13 residues. The germline V gene encodes CDR1 SGHRS and CDR2 YFSETQ.